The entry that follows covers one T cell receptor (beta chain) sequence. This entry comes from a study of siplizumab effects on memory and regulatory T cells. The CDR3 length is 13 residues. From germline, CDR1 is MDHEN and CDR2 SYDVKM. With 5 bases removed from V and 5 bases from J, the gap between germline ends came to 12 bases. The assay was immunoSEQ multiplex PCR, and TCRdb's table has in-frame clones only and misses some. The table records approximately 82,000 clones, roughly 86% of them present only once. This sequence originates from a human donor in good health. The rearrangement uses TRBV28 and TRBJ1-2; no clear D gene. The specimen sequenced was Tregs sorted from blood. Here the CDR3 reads CASSQYRGYGYTF. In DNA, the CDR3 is TGTGCCAGCAGTCAATACAGAGGATATGGCTACACCTTC.